This TCR beta chain originates from a study of T cell responses to AZD1222 COVID-19 vaccine. General observations from the study: An increase in Spike-specific TCR breadth and depth was observed after two AZD1222 doses. Per reports, nearly half of all spike-specific TCRs target regions that are unmutated in variants.

TCRdb keeps only in-frame clones here, not all; method: immunoSEQ multiplex PCR. Counted here are 100,000 to 150,000 clones, around 87% occurring once; the ten biggest clones make up about 10%. Comment on this clone: Its target is not known.

The TCR originated in an adult in good health. The source material was peripheral blood, sampled on day 0 of AZD1222 vaccination.

CDR3 in DNA: TGTGCCAGTAGACCCAGAGCTGGAAACACCATATATTTT. It yields the protein CASRPRAGNTIYF. This chain connects TRBV19 to TRBJ1-3; D gene ambiguous. This CDR3 is built from 13 residues. The V and J ends lost 6 bases and 2 bases respectively, with 8 bases between them. Germline V gene data show CDR1 as LNHDA and CDR2 as SQIVND (reference sequence).